These 11 T cell receptor beta chains originate from one sample sequenced in a study of naive and memory T cell subsets. Two oligonucleotides, mixed equimolar, formed the beta constant-region primer covering TRBC1 and TRBC2. The ligated cDNA underwent four PCR rounds using SP2 and nested alpha and beta constant-region primers. MiXCR, applied by TCRdb to the UMI-ligation and nested PCR reads, yields one record per CDR3 protein. The sample consists of approximately 140,000 distinct CDR3 sequences, 22% of them appearing once. For these TCRs, the target antigens are not known. Study results and limitations: Naive repertoires, especially CD8, held a few larger clonotypes, possibly memory cells re-expressing CD45RA.

The sample taken for sequencing was naive CD4+ T cells from blood. These receptors originate from a human donor in good health.

The CDR3: CSARDGTGGGLFF. The CDR3, as DNA: TGCAGTGCTAGAGATGGTACGGGAGGAGGTTTGTTCTTC. This chain links TRBV20-1 with TRBJ2-1, with 7 positions matching TRBD2. Germline trimming cut 0 bases from V and 15 bases from J; bases unmatched to any gene: 11. The germline CDR1 and CDR2 sequences are DFQATT and SNEGSKA (reference sequence). The length of the CDR3 is 13 residues.

This chain uses TRBV12-3 or TRBV12-4 with TRBJ1-5, with 9 bases lining up with TRBD1. The CDR3 loop spans 14 amino acids. V lost 3 bases and J lost 6; bases outside the gene matches: 3. CDR3 sequence reads: CASSLTGGPQPQHF. Here the CDR3 DNA reads TGTGCCAGCAGTTTGACAGGGGGTCCTCAGCCCCAGCATTTT.

This CDR3 reads CASSLGGQGDEQYF. The CDR3 DNA is TGTGCCAGCAGCTTAGGGGGACAGGGCGACGAGCAGTACTTC. The chain uses TRBV7-8 and TRBJ2-7, with 9 nucleotides matching TRBD1. J gave up 5 bases and V 1 base, and 3 bases lay outside the gene matches. Germline CDR1 is SGHVS and CDR2 is FQNEAQ. CDR3 length equals 14 residues.

The sample holds a few counts of this clonotype. This chain uses TRBV27 with TRBJ2-3; unclear D gene. CDR3 length equals 14 residues. V gave up 8 bases and J gave up 1 base, with 13 bases separating them. Per the germline V gene, CDR1 is MNHEY and CDR2 is SMNVEV (reference sequence). The CDR3 coding sequence is TGTGCCAGCCGATTACGAAGCGGCACAGATACGCAGTATTTT. Residues: CASRLRSGTDTQYF.

This clonotype was counted only a few times. The rearrangement uses TRBV2 and TRBJ2-5, with TRBD1 identical over 7 bases. The CDR3 length is 13 residues. Germline V gene lookup returns CDR1 SNHLY and CDR2 FYNNEI. The junction had 8 bases not matched to a gene; V was cut back by 8 bases and J by 5 bases. The CDR3 nucleotides are TGTGCCAGCTCGAGGGGGCCTCGGGAGACCCAGTACTTC. It translates to CASSRGPRETQYF.

This clonotype was seen at least ten times. V is TRBV5-1 and J is TRBJ2-7, with TRBD1 identical over 7 bases. CDR3 length: 13 amino acids. The germline gives CDR1 SGHRS, CDR2 YFSETQ. The trim removed 2 bases at V and 5 bases at J, leaving 4 bases unmatched. CDR3 coding DNA: TGCGCCAGCAGCTTTAACAGGGGCCACGAGCAGTACTTC. It translates to CASSFNRGHEQYF.

The rearrangement links TRBV5-1 to TRBJ2-1; 9 bases are shared with TRBD2. This CDR3 is built from 16 residues. Trimming at V came to 0 bases and at J to 3 bases, leaving 4 bases not matched to a gene. Germline V gene lookup returns CDR1 SGHRS and CDR2 YFSETQ. The CDR3 bases are TGCGCCAGCAGCTTGGGACTAGCGGAAAGCTACAATGAGCAGTTCTTC. This sequence encodes CASSLGLAESYNEQFF.

This clonotype was seen many times. V is TRBV19 and J is TRBJ2-1; possible D gene TRBD2, 5 bases. Trimming took 3 bases from V and 4 from J, leaving 13 bases between them. CDR1 and CDR2 (germline): LNHDA, SQIVND (reference sequence). This CDR3 comprises 15 residues. The CDR3 DNA reads as TGTGCCAGTAGTATCCCCCACGGGATATACAATGAGCAGTTCTTC. The encoded protein is CASSIPHGIYNEQFF.

This clonotype was counted many times. The gene calls are TRBV20-1 and TRBJ2-7; a possible D gene is TRBD2 (6 bases). In germline, CDR1 is DFQATT, CDR2 SNEGSKA (reference sequence). The V and J ends lost 3 bases and 2 bases respectively, with 11 bases between them. CDR3 length: 13 amino acids. Here the CDR3 DNA reads TGCAGTGCTAGGTTCGGGAGAACCTACGAGCAGTACTTC. Residues: CSARFGRTYEQYF.

The CDR3: CASSSAGINLNTEAFF. Here the CDR3 DNA reads TGTGCCAGCTCATCCGCCGGGATAAATTTGAACACTGAAGCTTTCTTT. The V gene is TRBV18, the J gene TRBJ1-1; D uncertain. Germline CDR1 is KGHSH and CDR2 is LQKENI. V was trimmed by 5 bases and J by 0 bases, leaving 16 bases between them. CDR3 length equals 16 residues.

The V gene is TRBV7-2, the J gene TRBJ2-7, with 11 bases aligning to TRBD2. This CDR3 comprises 16 residues. Germline lookup yields CDR1 SGHTA and CDR2 FQGNSA. Trimming took 5 bases from V and 4 from J; bases not matched to a gene: 10. The chain's CDR3 is CASSRTSGRQGYEQYF. CDR3 coding DNA: TGTGCCAGCAGCCGGACTAGCGGGCGTCAGGGGTACGAGCAGTACTTC.